The entry that follows covers one T cell receptor beta chain sequence. PCR amplification relied on 60 Vbeta primers (plus 13 Jbeta primers). Generated by immunoSEQ multiplex PCR, the TCRdb table keeps only in-frame clones and is missing some. The sample lists approximately 150,000 clones, roughly 70% occurring once. These data come from a study of cytomegalovirus exposure and HLA in healthy donors. CDR3 length: 16 amino acids. This chain connects TRBV12-2 to TRBJ2-1; the table's D call, TRBD2, has no DNA check behind it. TRBV12-2 corresponds to a pseudogene. The TCR was taken from a man aged 25-45 years in good health and CMV-seropositive. Source material: PBMCs. The DNA for the CDR3 is TGTGCAAGTCGCTCCGTAGCGGGAGGGTGCAATAATGAGCAGTTCTTC. Its protein is CASRSVAGGCNNEQFF.